The clone carrying this T cell receptor beta chain was detected ten times or more. The antigen is undetermined. Specified time point: persistent/refractory GD, antithyroid drugs over 5 years with positive TRAb. The TCR library was made from RNA extracted from PBMCs. Patients met American Thyroid Association criteria for Graves' disease. The entry originates in a study of regulatory T cells in long-lasting Graves disease. The germline CDR1 and CDR2 sequences are MDHEN and SYDVKM. The V end lost 6 bases, the J end lost 2 bases, and 20 bases lay between the germline ends. This CDR3 spans 16 amino acids. Findings and limits, study-wide: The work looked only at peripheral blood and did not look at thyroid tissue.

iRepertoire HTBI primers and Arm-PCR of CDR3 regions built TCR beta libraries. TCRdb reanalysed the multiplex PCR reads using MiXCR and keeps one entry per CDR3 protein. Of a few hundred thousand distinct CDR3 sequences detected, 22% appear once; the ten largest clones hold more than 55%. The TCR comes from a female donor with Graves disease. The sequencing used peripheral blood mononuclear cells (PBMCs), collected when the disease was refractory, from a patient treated with antithyroid drugs. The gene calls are TRBV28 and TRBJ2-7; D is perhaps TRBD1 or TRBD2 (5 bases each). CDR3 protein: CASSRFGTPAPYEQYF. The CDR3 nucleotides read TGTGCCAGCAGCCGGTTCGGGACCCCGGCCCCCTACGAGCAGTACTTC.